The 14 T cell receptor beta chains reported below all come from one sample, sequenced in a study of PD-L1 blockade in urothelial cancer. Method: immunoSEQ multiplex PCR; TCRdb's copy keeps in-frame clones and lacks some. The table records around 100,000 clones, roughly nine tenths of them present only once. The source was PBMCs, collected around atezolizumab (anti-PD-L1) treatment. The source is a woman aged 80 or older with urothelial cancer.

The table lists this clone with a few counts. The J gene is TRBJ1-5, the V gene TRBV11-2; D is unclear. Trimming removed 5 bases from V and 0 bases from J, with 11 bases in between. The CDR3 extends over 15 amino acids. Germline V gene sequence: CDR1 SGHAT, CDR2 FQNNGV. CDR3 coding DNA: TGTGCCAGCAGCCGCCTGACGGGTAGCAATCAGCCCCAGCATTTT. This sequence encodes CASSRLTGSNQPQHF.

The chain links TRBV9 to TRBJ2-5, with D possibly being TRBD1 (6 bases). V gave up 0 bases and J gave up 2 bases, with 8 bases separating them. The CDR3 runs 14 residues. CDR1 and CDR2 from the germline V gene are SGDLS and YYNGEE. The CDR3 DNA reads TGTGCCAGCAGCGTAGGAACAGGGCAAGAGACCCAGTACTTC. Residues: CASSVGTGQETQYF.

The chain carries TRBV19 and TRBJ2-3; D call uncertain. Trimming stripped 4 bases from V and 2 bases from J, with 4 bases between. The CDR3 covers 12 residues. The germline V gene encodes CDR1 LNHDA and CDR2 SQIVND (reference sequence). The CDR3 DNA is TGTGCCAGTAGTACTACCACAGATACGCAGTATTTT. Residues: CASSTTTDTQYF.

The chain is built from TRBV5-1 and TRBJ2-1; tentative D call: TRBD2 (6 bases). This CDR3 region has 14 residues. Trimming took off 4 bases at V and 7 bases at J, with 15 bases between the two ends. Per the germline V gene, CDR1 is SGHRS and CDR2 is YFSETQ. The CDR3 DNA sequence: TGCGCCAGCAGCCCGGGGGTGGCAAGGAATGAGCAGTTCTTC. Translated, it gives CASSPGVARNEQFF.

The chain joins TRBV19 to TRBJ2-1; TRBD2 matches at 10 bases. This CDR3 is built from 16 residues. V lost 5 bases and J lost 7; bases outside the gene matches: 11. Germline CDR1 LNHDA, CDR2 SQIVND (reference sequence). The DNA of the CDR3 is TGTGCCAGTAGTGAAACTAGCGGGGTGGTTTGGAATGAGCAGTTCTTC. This sequence encodes CASSETSGVVWNEQFF.

The rearrangement uses TRBV15 and TRBJ1-1, with D tentatively TRBD1 (6 bases). Germline V gene lookup returns CDR1 LNHNV and CDR2 YYDKDF (reference sequence). The CDR3 spans 15 residues. V was cut by 0 bases and J by 1 base, with 9 bases left in between. In DNA, the CDR3 is TGTGCCACCAGCAGAGATGGACAGCGGAACACTGAAGCTTTCTTT. It yields the protein CATSRDGQRNTEAFF.

The CDR3 nucleotides are TGTGCCTGGAGTGCTGGACTTTTAGGGGGCTGGACTGAAGCTTTCTTT. This encodes CAWSAGLLGGWTEAFF. The chain couples TRBV30 to TRBJ1-1, with 7 bases lining up with TRBD1. The CDR3 runs to 16 residues. V shed 1 base and J 5 bases; nucleotides not matched to a gene: 13. CDR1 GTSNPN and CDR2 SVGIG come from the germline V gene (reference sequence). Full variable domain (rest looked up from reference TRBV30 and TRBJ1-1): SQTIHQWPATLVQPVGSPLSLECTVEGTSNPNLYWYRQAAGRGLQLLFYSVGIGQISSEVPQNLSASRPQDRQFILSSKKLLLSDSGFYLCAWSAGLLGGWTEAFFGQGTRLTVV.

The chain combines TRBV7-9 with TRBJ1-3, with unresolved D. V was cut by 2 bases and J by 12 bases, with 23 bases left in between. This CDR3 is 16 amino acids long. The germline V gene encodes CDR1 SEHNR and CDR2 FQNEAQ (reference sequence). The chain's CDR3 is CASSLTVSRPHTGIYF. CDR3 nucleotide sequence: TGTGCCAGCAGCTTAACTGTTAGTAGGCCCCACACGGGCATATATTTT.

The chain combines TRBV5-4 with TRBJ2-1, with a weak D call TRBD1 (6 bases). Germline CDR1 reads SGHNT; CDR2 reads YYREEE (reference sequence). This CDR3 is 15 amino acids long. V was shortened by 4 bases and J by 9 bases, with 20 bases between the two germline ends. The CDR3 is CASSGSGTTAREQFF. Here the CDR3 DNA reads TGTGCCAGCAGCGGCTCTGGGACAACGGCACGTGAGCAGTTCTTC.

J is TRBJ1-5 and V is TRBV19, with 9 bases that match TRBD1. CDR3 size: 17 residues. The V gene's germline CDR1 is LNHDA and CDR2 SQIVND (reference sequence). The V segment lost 7 bases and the J segment 4 bases; nucleotides outside the gene matches: 14. The CDR3 is CASTPSQLDRGNQPQHF. CDR3 DNA sequence: TGTGCCAGTACCCCATCCCAGCTGGACAGGGGTAATCAGCCCCAGCATTTT.

The CDR3 region is CASSEGQGLAGANVLTF. In nucleotides, the CDR3 is TGTGCCAGCAGCGAGGGACAGGGGTTGGCTGGGGCCAACGTCCTGACTTTC. V usage is TRBV5-4 and J usage is TRBJ2-6, with 10 bases that match TRBD1. Per germline, CDR1 SGHNT and CDR2 YYREEE (reference sequence). Trimming removed 4 bases from V and 2 bases from J; junction bases left unmatched: 6. The CDR3 consists of 17 residues.

J is TRBJ2-7 and V is TRBV11-2, with a weak D call TRBD1 (6 bases). This CDR3 comprises 16 residues. Trimming took off 4 bases at V and 0 bases at J, with 16 bases between the two ends. The germline CDR1 and CDR2 sequences are SGHAT and FQNNGV. DNA of the CDR3: TGTGCCAGCAGCTCGCCCACTACGACAGGCTCCTACGAGCAGTACTTC. Its translation: CASSSPTTTGSYEQYF.

This chain uses TRBV2 with TRBJ1-2, with 8 bases matching TRBD1. The V gene end was trimmed by 6 bases and the J gene end by 7 bases; junction bases not matched to a gene: 7. There are 13 residues in the CDR3. The germline V gene has CDR1 SNHLY and CDR2 FYNNEI. CDR3 in amino acids: CASSLKTGAGYTF. The CDR3 bases are TGTGCCAGCAGCCTAAAGACAGGGGCTGGCTACACCTTC.

The J gene is TRBJ1-2, the V gene TRBV5-1; D is ambiguous. The CDR3 extends over 12 amino acids. Per the germline V gene, CDR1 is SGHRS and CDR2 is YFSETQ. The V and J ends lost 4 bases and 8 bases respectively, with 12 bases between them. CDR3 in amino acids: CASSHGPEGYTF. As DNA, the CDR3 is TGCGCCAGCAGCCATGGCCCGGAGGGCTACACCTTC.